Below, 24 T cell receptor beta chains from the same sample are listed, as sequenced in a study of blood T cell repertoires in COVID-19. Produced via immunoSEQ multiplex PCR; TCRdb's table is partial and in-frame only. In the table there are approximately 250,000 clones, roughly nine tenths of which are singletons. Sequenced: peripheral blood. The origin of the receptors is a man aged 35-49 years with active or convalescent COVID-19.

This chain uses TRBV7-3 with TRBJ2-3; D gene uncertain. CDR1 is SGHTA, CDR2 FQGTGA, per germline. There are 16 residues in the CDR3. V lost 4 bases and J 0 bases, leaving 14 bases between the germline ends. The CDR3 region has the DNA TGTGCCAGCAGCTCCCGAGACTGGTCTAGCACAGATACGCAGTATTTT. This codes for CASSSRDWSSTDTQYF.

The V gene is TRBV9, the J gene TRBJ1-1, with D perhaps matching TRBD1 (5 bases). CDR3 length: 15 amino acids. Trimming stripped 3 bases from V and 1 base from J, with 13 bases between. The V gene's germline CDR1 is SGDLS and CDR2 YYNGEE. The CDR3 nucleotides are TGTGCCAGCAGCGCCGCACAGGTTGCGAACACTGAAGCTTTCTTT. Its translation: CASSAAQVANTEAFF.

V is TRBV2 and J is TRBJ2-2; the match to TRBD2 covers 12 bases. Trimming cost V 6 bases and J 0 bases; bases outside gene matches: 14. CDR3 size: 20 residues. Germline V lookup: CDR1 SNHLY, CDR2 FYNNEI. The CDR3 sequence is CASRKHAAGLAGSNTGELFF. The CDR3 nucleotides read TGTGCCAGCAGAAAACATGCCGCGGGACTAGCGGGTTCGAACACCGGGGAGCTGTTTTTT.

This chain uses TRBV9 with TRBJ2-7, with D maybe TRBD1 (6 bases). Deletions cut 3 bases from V and 1 base from J, with 11 bases between. CDR3 length equals 14 residues. Germline V lookup: CDR1 SGDLS, CDR2 YYNGEE. The CDR3: CASSGGTSSYEQYF. DNA for the CDR3: TGTGCCAGCAGCGGGGGGACAAGTTCCTACGAGCAGTACTTC.

CDR3 bases: TGTGCCACCGCGGACAGCACGAACACTGAAGCTTTCTTT. This encodes CATADSTNTEAFF. The chain joins TRBV11-2 to TRBJ1-1; tentatively, D is TRBD1 (6 bases). Between the trimmed V and J ends, which lost 10 bases and 1 base, there was a span of 13 bases. Germline CDR1 and CDR2: SGHAT and FQNNGV. The CDR3 extends over 13 amino acids.

The V gene is TRBV6-5, the J gene TRBJ1-1, with D perhaps matching TRBD1 (5 bases). The CDR3 sequence is 13 residues long. Germline lookup yields CDR1 MNHEY and CDR2 SVGAGI. V was pared by 7 bases and J by 6 bases, with 15 bases between. The CDR3 region has the DNA TGTGCCAGCATATATATCGGGGGGTCTGAAGCTTTCTTT. Translation gives CASIYIGGSEAFF.

The rearrangement uses TRBV30 and TRBJ1-1, with 7 bases fitting TRBD1. V lost 4 bases to trimming and J lost 4 bases; unmatched junction nucleotides: 6. CDR1 GTSNPN and CDR2 SVGIG come from the germline V gene (reference sequence). The CDR3 runs 13 residues. CDR3 region: CAWKPEGATEAFF. In nucleotides, the CDR3 is TGTGCCTGGAAACCCGAGGGGGCCACTGAAGCTTTCTTT.

The genes are TRBV30 and TRBJ2-2; no clear D gene. The CDR3 consists of 14 residues. Germline V gene lookup returns CDR1 GTSNPN and CDR2 SVGIG (reference sequence). The CDR3 DNA is TGTGCACCAAGCTGGGCCCCGAACACCGGGGAGCTGTTTTTT. Amino acid sequence: CAPSWAPNTGELFF.

The V call is TRBV5-4, the J call TRBJ2-5; 10 bases agree with TRBD1. Germline V gives CDR1 SGHNT, CDR2 YYREEE (reference sequence). The CDR3 runs to 14 residues. The V and J ends lost 4 bases and 5 bases, in that order; junction bases with no gene match: 5. CDR3 amino acids: CASSTDRGRETQYF. The CDR3 region has the DNA TGTGCCAGCAGCACGGACAGGGGGAGGGAGACCCAGTACTTC.

This chain joins TRBV19 and TRBJ2-2; 8 bases map to TRBD2. Trimming cost V 4 bases and J 4 bases; bases outside gene matches: 5. Germline CDR1 LNHDA, CDR2 SQIVND (reference sequence). CDR3 size: 15 residues. This chain's CDR3 is CASSTRGGRTGELFF. The CDR3 DNA reads as TGTGCCAGTAGTACTCGCGGGGGGCGCACCGGGGAGCTGTTTTTT.

This clone was counted a few times. The CDR3 spells CASSYQGNYNEQFF. CDR3 sequence (DNA): TGTGCCAGCAGTTACCAGGGGAACTACAATGAGCAGTTCTTC. The J gene is TRBJ2-1, the V gene TRBV6-5; D perhaps matches TRBD1 (6 bases). Germline assignment: CDR1 MNHEY and CDR2 SVGAGI. The CDR3 sequence is 14 residues long. Trimming cost V 2 bases and J 3 bases, with 8 bases left between them.

This clone was observed once. The CDR3 DNA reads as TGTGCCTGTTTGAGCGGCTACACCTTC. This codes for CACLSGYTF. The chain carries TRBV30 and TRBJ1-2; D is uncertain. Between the trimmed V and J ends, which lost 6 bases and 8 bases, there was a span of 7 bases. The CDR3 sequence is 9 residues long. Germline loops: CDR1 GTSNPN, CDR2 SVGIG (reference sequence).

This chain joins TRBV18 and TRBJ2-7; 8 bases match TRBD1. This CDR3 is built from 14 residues. V gave up 8 bases and J gave up 6 bases; unmatched junction bases: 12. The germline gives CDR1 KGHSH, CDR2 LQKENI. The CDR3 DNA sequence: TGTGCCAGCGCCCTTGACAGGGGATTCGGCGAGCAGTACTTC. It translates to CASALDRGFGEQYF.

This chain uses TRBV2 with TRBJ1-1; maybe TRBD1 (6 bases). Germline V gene data show CDR1 as SNHLY and CDR2 as FYNNEI. The CDR3 covers 15 residues. Deletions cut 2 bases from V and 1 base from J, with 11 bases between. CDR3 sequence reads: CASSELGGKNTEAFF. The CDR3 DNA sequence: TGTGCCAGCAGTGAACTAGGGGGAAAGAACACTGAAGCTTTCTTT.

This clone was found once. The gene calls are TRBV28 and TRBJ2-5; 8 positions match TRBD1. CDR1 MDHEN and CDR2 SYDVKM come from the germline V gene. This CDR3 comprises 14 residues. The V gene end was trimmed by 5 bases and the J gene end by 5 bases; junction bases not matched to a gene: 7. The CDR3 nucleotides are TGTGCCAGCAGTCGACAGGGGTTGCGGGAGACCCAGTACTTC. Protein sequence: CASSRQGLRETQYF.

This clone has only one observation. J is TRBJ2-4 and V is TRBV6-5; D not resolved. Germline CDR1 and CDR2: MNHEY and SVGAGI. The V and J ends lost 6 bases and 0 bases respectively, with 12 bases between them. The CDR3 contains 15 residues. The CDR3 protein is CASRPDGLAKNIQYF. In DNA form, the CDR3 reads TGTGCCAGCAGACCCGACGGGTTAGCCAAAAACATTCAGTACTTC.

This clone appeared a few times. The J gene is TRBJ2-7, the V gene TRBV11-3; a possible D gene is TRBD1 (6 bases). Germline CDR1 reads SGHNT; CDR2 reads YENEEA. Between the trimmed V and J ends, which lost 0 bases and 2 bases, there was a span of 11 bases. The length of the CDR3 is 15 residues. The CDR3 DNA reads TGTGCCAGCAGCTTAGACGGACAGCCAACCTACGAGCAGTACTTC. It codes for CASSLDGQPTYEQYF.

The chain combines TRBV30 with TRBJ1-5; the D gene is possibly TRBD1 (5 bases). The CDR3 is made up of 17 amino acids. Germline CDR1 and CDR2: GTSNPN and SVGIG (reference sequence). Trimming left V 3 bases short and J 1 base short, with 19 bases between. CDR3 coding DNA: TGTGCCTGGAGCCGTACGGGACTTGGTGGGAGCAATCAGCCCCAGCATTTT. It yields the protein CAWSRTGLGGSNQPQHF.

The V and J genes are TRBV24-1 and TRBJ2-1; 8 nucleotides match TRBD2. Germline V gives CDR1 KGHDR, CDR2 SFDVKD. The CDR3 has 13 residues. V lost 9 bases and J lost 8; bases outside the gene matches: 8. The CDR3 spells CATQGTSGHEQFF. The DNA for the CDR3 is TGTGCCACCCAAGGGACTAGTGGCCATGAGCAGTTCTTC.

This chain links TRBV21-1 with TRBJ2-7; TRBD2 is taken as the D call from the table, unchecked against the DNA. TRBV21-1 is a recognized pseudogene. CDR3 length: 17 amino acids. CDR3 residues: CASSKGEAGGDLYEQYF. The CDR3 nucleotides read TGTGCCAGCAGCAAAGGGGAAGCGGGAGGCGATCTGTACGAGCAGTACTTC.

This sequence joins TRBV2 and TRBJ2-3; D remains unclear. The CDR3 has 14 residues. Germline values: CDR1 SNHLY, CDR2 FYNNEI. V shed 6 bases and J shed 3 bases, with 13 bases lying between them. In nucleotides, the CDR3 is TGTGCCAGCAGCGCTGGCGGATGGACAGATACGCAGTATTTT. This gives the protein CASSAGGWTDTQYF.

The gene calls are TRBV28 and TRBJ1-2; D unclear. CDR3 size: 15 residues. The germline V gene has CDR1 MDHEN and CDR2 SYDVKM. V was trimmed by 6 bases and J by 6 bases, leaving 20 bases between them. The CDR3 reads CASSPLLLTSHGYTF. In DNA, the CDR3 is TGTGCCAGCAGCCCCCTTTTGCTTACATCGCATGGCTACACCTTC.

This sequence joins TRBV4-1 and TRBJ2-1; 7 bases align to TRBD2. Trimming at V came to 2 bases and at J to 8 bases, leaving 9 bases not matched to a gene. Germline loops: CDR1 MGHRA, CDR2 YSYEKL. The CDR3 spans 15 residues. The CDR3: CASSQLPRTSYEQFF. In nucleotides, the CDR3 is TGCGCCAGCAGCCAACTCCCGCGGACTAGTTATGAGCAGTTCTTC.

The CDR3 sequence is CAIRTGTGEDEQFF. The CDR3 nucleotides are TGTGCCATCAGGACCGGGACCGGGGAGGATGAGCAGTTCTTC. The gene calls are TRBV10-3 and TRBJ2-1; TRBD2 might be the D (6 bases). Trimming pared 6 bases from V and 8 bases from J, leaving 17 bases between. The CDR3 spans 14 residues. Looked up from germline, CDR1 is ENHRY and CDR2 is SYGVKD.